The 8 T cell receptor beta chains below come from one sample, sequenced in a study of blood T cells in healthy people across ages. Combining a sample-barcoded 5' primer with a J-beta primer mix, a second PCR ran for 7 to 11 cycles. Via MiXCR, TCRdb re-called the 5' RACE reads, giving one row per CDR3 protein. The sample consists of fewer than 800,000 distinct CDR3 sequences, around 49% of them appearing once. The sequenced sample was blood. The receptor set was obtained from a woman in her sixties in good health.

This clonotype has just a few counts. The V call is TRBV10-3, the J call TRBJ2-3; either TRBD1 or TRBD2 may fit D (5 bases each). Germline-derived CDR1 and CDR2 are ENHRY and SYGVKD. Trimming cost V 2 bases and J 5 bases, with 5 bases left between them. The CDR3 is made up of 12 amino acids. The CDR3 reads CAISEGGDTQYF. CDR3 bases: TGTGCCATCAGTGAGGGGGGAGATACGCAGTATTTT.

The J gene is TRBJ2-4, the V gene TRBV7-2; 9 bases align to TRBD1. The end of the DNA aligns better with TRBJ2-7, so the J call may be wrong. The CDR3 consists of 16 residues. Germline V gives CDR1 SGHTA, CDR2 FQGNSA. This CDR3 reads CASSSRPGQGSYEQYF. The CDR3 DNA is TGTGCCAGCAGCTCCCGGCCGGGACAGGGCTCCTACGAGCAGTACTTC.

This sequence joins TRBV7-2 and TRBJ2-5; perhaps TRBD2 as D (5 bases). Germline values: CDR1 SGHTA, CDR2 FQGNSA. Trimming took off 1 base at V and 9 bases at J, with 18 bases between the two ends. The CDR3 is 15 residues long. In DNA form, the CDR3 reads TGTGCCAGCAGCTTAGAAGAGGGTACGAGTCGGGCCCAGTACTTC. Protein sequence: CASSLEEGTSRAQYF.

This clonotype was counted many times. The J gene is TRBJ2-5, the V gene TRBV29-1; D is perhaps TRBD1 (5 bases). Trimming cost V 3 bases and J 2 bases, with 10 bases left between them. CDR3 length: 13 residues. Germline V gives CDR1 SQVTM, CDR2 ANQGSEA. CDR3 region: CSVDRVPQETQYF. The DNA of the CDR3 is TGCAGCGTTGACAGGGTACCGCAAGAGACCCAGTACTTC.

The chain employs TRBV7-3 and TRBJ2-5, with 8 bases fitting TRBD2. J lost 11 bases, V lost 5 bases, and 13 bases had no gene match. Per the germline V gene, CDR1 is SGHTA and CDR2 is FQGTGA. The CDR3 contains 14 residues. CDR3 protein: CASSPQTSADEQYF. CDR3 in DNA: TGTGCCAGCAGCCCCCAGACTAGCGCGGATGAGCAGTACTTC.

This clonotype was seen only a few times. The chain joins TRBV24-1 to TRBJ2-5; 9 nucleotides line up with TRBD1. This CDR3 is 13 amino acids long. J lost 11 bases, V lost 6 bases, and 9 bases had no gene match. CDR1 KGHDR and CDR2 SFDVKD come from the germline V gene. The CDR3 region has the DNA TGTGCCACCAGTACCCCGGGACAGGGACAACAGTACTTC. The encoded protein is CATSTPGQGQQYF.

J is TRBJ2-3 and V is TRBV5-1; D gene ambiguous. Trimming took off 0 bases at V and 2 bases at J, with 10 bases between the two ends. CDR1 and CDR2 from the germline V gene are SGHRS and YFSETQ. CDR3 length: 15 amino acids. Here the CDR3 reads CASSLEVSNTDTQYF. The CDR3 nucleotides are TGCGCCAGCAGCTTGGAAGTATCCAACACAGATACGCAGTATTTT.

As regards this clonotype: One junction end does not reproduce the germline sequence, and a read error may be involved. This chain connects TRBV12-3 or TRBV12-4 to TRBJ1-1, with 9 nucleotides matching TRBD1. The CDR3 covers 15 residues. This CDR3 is CASSLRTGANTEDFF. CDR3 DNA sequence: TGTGCCAGCAGTTTAAGGACAGGGGCGAACACTGAAGATTTCTTT.